This T cell receptor (beta chain) derives from a study of blood T cell repertoires in COVID-19. The germline V gene has CDR1 LGHNA and CDR2 YNFKEQ. The CDR3 loop spans 22 amino acids. Individuals aged roughly 18 to 95 years were recruited from 24 US areas. Membership in each cohort depended on participant-reported clinical history. As to this clone: Germline and junction disagree at one end, which may indicate a read error.

Original processing notes: It was from reference gene primer amplification that nucleated cell counts were estimated. The repertoire was sequenced with immunoSEQ multiplex PCR; TCRdb's copy has only in-frame clones and lacks some. Clone size and V and J calls were adopted from that table, with D and trimming inferred from the DNA. The repertoire holds 150,000 to 200,000 clones, 80% to 90% seen once, with approximately 2.3% in the top ten. This TCR was recovered from a woman aged 40 to 50 with acute COVID-19. The chain joins TRBV4-2 to TRBJ2-7, with 9 bases identical to TRBD2. The sample consisted of PBMCs or T cells enriched from blood (not recorded which). CDR3 DNA sequence: TGTGCCAGCCGCCAACACCCTTTTTCCGGGCCACGCGGGGGGGCGGGGCCGTGCGAGCAGTACTTC. This translates into CASRQHPFSGPRGGAGPCEQYF.